This T cell receptor (beta chain) was sequenced for a study of pediatric ulcerative colitis. For the study at large: Disease was pancolitis in over five and left-sided in two, histology-confirmed. Study-level results: In rectum, acute severe colitis had expanded clones and less diversity. Repertoires came from total lymphocyte DNA, so rare subsets like regulatory T cells may be missed.

Produced via immunoSEQ multiplex PCR; TCRdb's table is partial and in-frame only. Of about 36,000 clones listed, about 80% are singletons. In this sample, this clone turned up a few times. Its matching antigen is unknown. This CDR3 contains 13 residues. The V gene's germline CDR1 is SGHTS and CDR2 YDEGEE. Trimming left V 0 bases short and J 2 bases short, with 6 bases between. One to two pinch biopsies were taken from the rectum during colonoscopy. V usage is TRBV5-8 and J usage is TRBJ2-7; D not resolved. The clonotype was recovered from a boy aged 5-17 years with moderate ulcerative colitis. The sample consisted of gut tissue. The CDR3 DNA is TGTGCCAGCAGCTTGGAACAGCCCTACGAGCAGTACTTC. This gives the protein CASSLEQPYEQYF.